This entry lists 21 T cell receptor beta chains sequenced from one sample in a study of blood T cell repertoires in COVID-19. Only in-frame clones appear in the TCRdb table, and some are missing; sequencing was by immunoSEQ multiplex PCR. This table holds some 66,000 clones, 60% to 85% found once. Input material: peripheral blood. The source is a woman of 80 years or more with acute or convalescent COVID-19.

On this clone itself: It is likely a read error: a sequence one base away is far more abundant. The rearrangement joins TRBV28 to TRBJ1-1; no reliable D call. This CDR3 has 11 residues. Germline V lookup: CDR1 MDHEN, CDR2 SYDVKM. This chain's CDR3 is CACSYSTEAFF. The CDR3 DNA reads TGTGCCTGCAGTTATAGTACTGAAGCTTTCTTT.

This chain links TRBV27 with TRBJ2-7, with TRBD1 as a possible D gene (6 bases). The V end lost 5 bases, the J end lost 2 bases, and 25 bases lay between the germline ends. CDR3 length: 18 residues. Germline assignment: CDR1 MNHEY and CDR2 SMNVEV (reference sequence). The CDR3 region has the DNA TGTGCCAGCAGTCGCAAAGGCTCGGGACAAGGGGACACCTACGAGCAGTACTTC. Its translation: CASSRKGSGQGDTYEQYF.

DNA of the CDR3: TGCGCCAGCAGCCAAGAGTTTGAAAACAGGAACACTGAAGCTTTCTTT. Translation: CASSQEFENRNTEAFF. The V call is TRBV4-1, the J call TRBJ1-1; D remains ambiguous. Germline V gene lookup returns CDR1 MGHRA and CDR2 YSYEKL. The CDR3 sequence is 16 residues long. V gave up 0 bases and J gave up 1 base, with 12 bases separating them.

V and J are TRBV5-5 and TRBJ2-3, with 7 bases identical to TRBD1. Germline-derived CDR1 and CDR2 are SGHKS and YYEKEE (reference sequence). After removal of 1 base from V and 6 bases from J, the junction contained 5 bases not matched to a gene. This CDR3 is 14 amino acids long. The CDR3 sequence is CASSLRGGYDTQYF. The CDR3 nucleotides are TGTGCCAGCAGCTTGCGAGGGGGCTACGATACGCAGTATTTT.

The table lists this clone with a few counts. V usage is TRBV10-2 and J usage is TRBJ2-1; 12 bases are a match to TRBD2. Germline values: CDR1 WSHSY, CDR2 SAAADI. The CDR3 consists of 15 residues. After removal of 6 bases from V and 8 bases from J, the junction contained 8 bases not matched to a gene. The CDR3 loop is CASSLTSGRLDEQFF. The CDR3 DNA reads TGCGCCAGCAGCCTGACTAGCGGGAGACTCGATGAGCAGTTCTTC.

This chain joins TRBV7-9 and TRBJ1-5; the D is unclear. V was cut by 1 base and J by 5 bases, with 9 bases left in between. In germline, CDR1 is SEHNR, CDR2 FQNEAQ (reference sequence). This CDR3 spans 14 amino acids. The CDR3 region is CASSLGSTYQPQHF. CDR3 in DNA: TGTGCCAGCAGCTTAGGGTCCACTTATCAGCCCCAGCATTTT.

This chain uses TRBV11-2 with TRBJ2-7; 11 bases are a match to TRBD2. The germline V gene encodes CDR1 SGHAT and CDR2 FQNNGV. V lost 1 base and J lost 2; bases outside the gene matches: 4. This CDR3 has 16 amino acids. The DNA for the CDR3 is TGTGCCAGCAGCTTAGCCCTAGCGGGAGGCGCCTACGAGCAGTACTTC. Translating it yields CASSLALAGGAYEQYF.

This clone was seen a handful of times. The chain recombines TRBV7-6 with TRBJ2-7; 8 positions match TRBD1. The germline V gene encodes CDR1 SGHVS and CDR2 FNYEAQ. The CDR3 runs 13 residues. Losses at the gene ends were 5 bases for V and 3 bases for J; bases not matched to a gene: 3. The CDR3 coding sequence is TGTGCCAGCAGCCGGGACAGGAGCTACGAGCAGTACTTC. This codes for CASSRDRSYEQYF.

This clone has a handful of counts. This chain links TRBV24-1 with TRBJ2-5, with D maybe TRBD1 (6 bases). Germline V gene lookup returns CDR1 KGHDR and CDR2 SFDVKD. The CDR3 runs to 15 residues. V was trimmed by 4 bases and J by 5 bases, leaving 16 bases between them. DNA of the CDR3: TGTGCCACCAGTGACCCCGGGACAAGGGGTGAGACCCAGTACTTC. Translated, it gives CATSDPGTRGETQYF.

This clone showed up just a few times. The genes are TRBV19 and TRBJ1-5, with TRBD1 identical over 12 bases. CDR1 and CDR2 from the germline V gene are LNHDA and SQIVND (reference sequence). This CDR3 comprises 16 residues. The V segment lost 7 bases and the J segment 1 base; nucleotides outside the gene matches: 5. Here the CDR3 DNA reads TGTGCCAGTAAAAGGGACAGGGGGCGAAGCAATCAGCCCCAGCATTTT. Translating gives CASKRDRGRSNQPQHF.

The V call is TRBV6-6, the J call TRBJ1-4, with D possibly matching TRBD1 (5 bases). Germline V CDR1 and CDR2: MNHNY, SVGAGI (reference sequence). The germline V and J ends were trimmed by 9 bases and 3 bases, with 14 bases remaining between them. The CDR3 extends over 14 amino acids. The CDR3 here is CASRGGIPNEKLFF. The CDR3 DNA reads TGTGCCAGTCGGGGGGGGATTCCTAATGAAAAACTGTTTTTT.

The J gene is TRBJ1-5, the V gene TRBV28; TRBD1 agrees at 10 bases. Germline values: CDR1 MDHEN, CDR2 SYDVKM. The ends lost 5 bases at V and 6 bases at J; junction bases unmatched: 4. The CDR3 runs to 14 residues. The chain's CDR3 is CASSPGQGSQPQHF. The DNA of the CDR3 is TGTGCCAGCAGTCCGGGACAGGGGAGTCAGCCCCAGCATTTT.

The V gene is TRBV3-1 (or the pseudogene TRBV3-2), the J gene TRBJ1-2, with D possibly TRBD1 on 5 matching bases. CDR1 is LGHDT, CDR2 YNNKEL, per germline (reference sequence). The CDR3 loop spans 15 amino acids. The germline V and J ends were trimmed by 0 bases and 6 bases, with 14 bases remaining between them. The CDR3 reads CASSQDGGRANGYTF. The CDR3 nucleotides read TGTGCCAGCAGCCAAGATGGGGGGAGAGCGAATGGCTACACCTTC.

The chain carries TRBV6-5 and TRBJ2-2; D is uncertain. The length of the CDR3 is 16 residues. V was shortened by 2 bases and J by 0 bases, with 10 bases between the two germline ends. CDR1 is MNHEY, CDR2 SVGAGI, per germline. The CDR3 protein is CASSYERRTNTGELFF. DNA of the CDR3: TGTGCCAGCAGTTACGAGAGGCGTACGAACACCGGGGAGCTGTTTTTT.

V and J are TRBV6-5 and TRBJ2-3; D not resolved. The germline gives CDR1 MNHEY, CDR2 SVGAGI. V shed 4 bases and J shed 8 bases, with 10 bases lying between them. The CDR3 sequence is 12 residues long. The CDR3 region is CASSSHSGTQYF. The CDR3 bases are TGTGCCAGCAGTTCCCACTCCGGTACGCAGTATTTT.

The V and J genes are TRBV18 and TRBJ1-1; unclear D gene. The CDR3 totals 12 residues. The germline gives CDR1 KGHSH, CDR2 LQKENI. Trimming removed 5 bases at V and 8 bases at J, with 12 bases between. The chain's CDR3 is CASSSTQAEAFF. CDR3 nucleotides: TGTGCCAGCTCATCTACTCAGGCAGAAGCTTTCTTT.

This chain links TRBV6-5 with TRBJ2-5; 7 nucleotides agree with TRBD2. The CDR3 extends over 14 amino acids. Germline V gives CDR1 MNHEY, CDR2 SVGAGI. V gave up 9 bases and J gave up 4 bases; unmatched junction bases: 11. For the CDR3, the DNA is TGTGCCAGTCGGCAGGGCGGGAGCGGAGAGACCCAGTACTTC. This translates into CASRQGGSGETQYF.

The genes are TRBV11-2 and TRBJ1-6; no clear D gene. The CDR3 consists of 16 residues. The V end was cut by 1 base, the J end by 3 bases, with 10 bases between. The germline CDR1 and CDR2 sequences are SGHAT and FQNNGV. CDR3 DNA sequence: TGTGCCAGCAGCTTAGCCCGAGCAGGCTATAATTCACCCCTCCACTTT. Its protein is CASSLARAGYNSPLHF.

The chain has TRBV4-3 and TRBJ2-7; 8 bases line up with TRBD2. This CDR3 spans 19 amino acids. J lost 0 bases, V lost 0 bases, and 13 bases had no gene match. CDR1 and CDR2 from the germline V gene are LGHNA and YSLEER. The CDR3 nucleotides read TGCGCCAGCAGCCAAGATGGGGTAATGGGCGGGGGGCACTCCTACGAGCAGTACTTC. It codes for CASSQDGVMGGGHSYEQYF.

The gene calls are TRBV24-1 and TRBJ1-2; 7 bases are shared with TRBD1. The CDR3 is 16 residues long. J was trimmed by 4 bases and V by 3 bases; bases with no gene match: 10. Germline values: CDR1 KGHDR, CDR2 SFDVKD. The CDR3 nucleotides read TGTGCCACCAGTGATCCCCGACAGGGTGGTCCCTATGGCTACACCTTC. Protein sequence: CATSDPRQGGPYGYTF.

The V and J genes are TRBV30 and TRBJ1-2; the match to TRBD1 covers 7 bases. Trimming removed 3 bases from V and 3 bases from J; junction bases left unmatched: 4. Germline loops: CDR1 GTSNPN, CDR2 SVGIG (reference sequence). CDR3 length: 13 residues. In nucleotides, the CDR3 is TGTGCCTGGAGGGCAGGGGGATACTATGGCTACACCTTC. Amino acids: CAWRAGGYYGYTF.